This TCR beta chain was sequenced in a study of radiation and T cells in renal cell carcinoma. The V and J ends lost 0 bases and 5 bases respectively, with 16 bases between them. The CDR3 runs 16 residues. Germline CDR1 reads MGHRA; CDR2 reads YSYEKL. Study-wide findings and caveats: In blood, top tumor clones expanded by 2 weeks, shrinking by 4.

As regards this clone: Its antigen is as yet unknown.

Measured with immunoSEQ multiplex PCR; TCRdb has only the in-frame clones, and not every one. The sample comprises roughly 130,000 clones, about 81% of which are singletons, and around 1.8% rests with the top ten. Indicated time point: blood 2 weeks post-SBRT. Stated treatment: 15 Gy SBRT to primary tumor, nephrectomy 4 weeks later. This TCR was recovered from a woman between 55 and 75 years old with renal cell carcinoma. This chain uses TRBV4-1 with TRBJ2-5; D call uncertain. The sequencing here drew on blood, taken from a patient whose treatment included radiotherapy and nephrectomy. CDR3 sequence: CASSQDPRGDGETQYF. In DNA, the CDR3 is TGCGCCAGCAGCCAAGATCCTAGAGGCGACGGGGAGACCCAGTACTTC.